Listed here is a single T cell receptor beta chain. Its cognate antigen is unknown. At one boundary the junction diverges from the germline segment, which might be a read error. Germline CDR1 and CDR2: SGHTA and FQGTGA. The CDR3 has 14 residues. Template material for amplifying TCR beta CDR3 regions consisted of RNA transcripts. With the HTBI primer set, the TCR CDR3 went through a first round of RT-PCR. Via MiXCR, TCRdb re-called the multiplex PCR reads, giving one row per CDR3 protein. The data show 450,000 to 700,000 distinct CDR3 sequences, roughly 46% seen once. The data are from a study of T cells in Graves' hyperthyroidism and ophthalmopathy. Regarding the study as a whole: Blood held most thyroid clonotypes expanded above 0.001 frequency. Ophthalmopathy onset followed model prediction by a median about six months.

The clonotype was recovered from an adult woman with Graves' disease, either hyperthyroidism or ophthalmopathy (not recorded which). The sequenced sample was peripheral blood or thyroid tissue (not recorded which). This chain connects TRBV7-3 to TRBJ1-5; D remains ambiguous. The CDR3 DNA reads TGTGCCGGCAGCTTGCATGGGGGCAATCAGCCCCAGCATTTT. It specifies CAGSLHGGNQPQHF.